The clone carrying this T cell receptor (beta chain) has more than one count but fewer than ten. A junction end diverges from the germline sequence, so it may reflect a read error. This record comes from a study of T cells in Graves' hyperthyroidism and ophthalmopathy. Researchers barred patients who had uncontrolled infection, other autoimmune disease, pregnancy or lactation. Amplified TCR beta CDR3 regions came from RNA transcripts. RT-PCR in the first round (using the HTBI primer set) targeted the TCR CDR3. TCRdb reprocessed the multiplex PCR reads with MiXCR, giving one entry per CDR3 protein. This table holds more than 600,000 distinct CDR3 sequences, around 17% found once. The CDR3 runs 15 residues. Per the germline V gene, CDR1 is SGDLS and CDR2 is YYNGEE.

V gene TRBV9 combines with J gene TRBJ2-1; TRBD2 aligns across 7 bases. Material for sequencing was blood. The clonotype originates from a man between 18 and 35 years old with Graves' hyperthyroidism. The CDR3 region is CASTVGISGHNEQFF. The CDR3 DNA follows: TGTGCCAGCACCGTAGGGATTAGCGGGCACAATGAGCAGTTCTTC.